One and the same sample provided the 10 T cell receptor beta chains below, sequenced in a study of blood T cell repertoires in COVID-19. Produced via immunoSEQ multiplex PCR; TCRdb's table is partial and in-frame only. The sample contains some 42,000 clones, over 80% of which appear only once. The sample was peripheral blood. These receptors were obtained from a man aged 45 to 65 with active COVID-19.

This clone has just one count. The gene calls are TRBV10-3 and TRBJ2-7; possibly TRBD1 for D (7 bases). The CDR3 length is 14 residues. The V end lost 6 bases, the J end lost 5 bases, and 17 bases lay between the germline ends. Germline CDR1 is ENHRY and CDR2 is SYGVKD. CDR3 loop: CAIRGGQLLNEQYF. The DNA for the CDR3 is TGTGCCATCAGGGGGGGACAGCTCCTTAACGAGCAGTACTTC.

This clone was observed a few times. The V gene is TRBV25-1, the J gene TRBJ2-3; 7 bases align to TRBD2. The CDR3 is 14 amino acids. CDR1 is MGHDK and CDR2 is SYGVNS in the germline V gene. The ends lost 7 bases at V and 1 base at J; junction bases unmatched: 5. As DNA, the CDR3 is TGTGCCAGCATGGGTGGGGGGGGCACAGATACGCAGTATTTT. This gives the protein CASMGGGGTDTQYF.

The chain employs TRBV11-3 and TRBJ2-7, with unresolved D. The CDR3 extends over 11 amino acids. Germline CDR1 is SGHNT and CDR2 is YENEEA. V was cut by 5 bases and J by 3 bases, with 5 bases left in between. This CDR3 reads CASSLRYEQYF. The CDR3 DNA reads as TGTGCCAGCAGCCTGCGCTACGAGCAGTACTTC. Together with reference TRBV11-3 and TRBJ2-7, the CDR3 gives the full variable domain: EAGVVQSPRYKIIEKKQPVAFWCNPISGHNTLYWYLQNLGQGPELLIRYENEEAVDDSQLPKDRFSAERLKGVDSTLKIQPAELGDSAVYLCASSLRYEQYFGPGTRLTVT.

The chain is built from TRBV19 and TRBJ1-5; D gene uncertain. V lost 3 bases and J lost 0, with 6 bases in between. This CDR3 has 14 residues. Germline values: CDR1 LNHDA, CDR2 SQIVND (reference sequence). The CDR3, as DNA: TGTGCCAGTAGTATGCAGTATAGCAATCAGCCCCAGCATTTT. Translation: CASSMQYSNQPQHF.

The rearrangement joins TRBV30 to TRBJ2-7; tentative D call: TRBD1 (7 bases). V dropped 0 bases and J dropped 3 bases, with 18 bases sitting between them. Per the germline V gene, CDR1 is GTSNPN and CDR2 is SVGIG (reference sequence). The CDR3 is 16 residues long. The CDR3 loop is CAWSVPSRQGLYEQYF. CDR3 sequence (DNA): TGTGCCTGGAGTGTACCATCGAGACAGGGACTCTACGAGCAGTACTTC.

Details on this clone: The junction shows a germline mismatch at one end, possibly a read error. The CDR3 DNA reads as TGTGCCAGCAGTTTTTCGGGACAGGGTACGTACGGGGCCAACGCCCTGACTTTC. It codes for CASSFSGQGTYGANALTF. The chain is built from TRBV28 and TRBJ2-6; 9 nucleotides line up with TRBD1. The CDR3 spans 18 residues. From germline, CDR1 is MDHEN and CDR2 SYDVKM.

The chain links TRBV2 to TRBJ1-2; 11 bases fit TRBD1. Germline-derived CDR1 and CDR2 are SNHLY and FYNNEI. V was pared by 9 bases and J by 4 bases, with 7 bases of the junction left unmatched. The CDR3 is made up of 14 amino acids. The CDR3 nucleotides read TGTGCCAGTAGAGCCGGGACAGGGGGCTATGGCTACACCTTC. The encoded protein is CASRAGTGGYGYTF. Full variable domain (remainder filled in from reference TRBV2 and TRBJ1-2): EPEVTQTPSHQVTQMGQEVILRCVPISNHLYFYWYRQILGQKVEFLVSFYNNEISEKSEIFDDQFSVERPDGSNFTLKIRSTKLEDSAMYFCASRAGTGGYGYTFGSGTRLTVV.

The chain uses TRBV2 and TRBJ2-4, with D uncertain. CDR1 is SNHLY, CDR2 FYNNEI, per germline. The CDR3 spans 15 residues. Trimming removed 4 bases from V and 0 bases from J, with 10 bases in between. The CDR3 DNA follows: TGTGCCAGCAGTGGTCTAGGTTTAGCCAAAAACATTCAGTACTTC. It specifies CASSGLGLAKNIQYF.

This clone occurred a few times. The chain links TRBV4-1 to TRBJ2-1, with TRBD2 as a possible D gene (5 bases). V shed 1 base and J shed 0 bases, with 16 bases lying between them. CDR1 is MGHRA, CDR2 YSYEKL, per germline. The CDR3 is 18 amino acids. As DNA, the CDR3 is TGCGCCAGCAGCCAAGGCGGTTCGCCGGGGAGCTCCTACAATGAGCAGTTCTTC. It encodes CASSQGGSPGSSYNEQFF.

The rearrangement links TRBV6-5 to TRBJ1-2; tentative D call: TRBD1 (5 bases). V was pared by 4 bases and J by 0 bases, with 15 bases between. The germline V gene has CDR1 MNHEY and CDR2 SVGAGI. The CDR3 is made up of 16 amino acids. The CDR3 is CASSFIEDIPNYGYTF. DNA for the CDR3: TGTGCCAGCAGTTTCATTGAGGACATACCTAACTATGGCTACACCTTC.